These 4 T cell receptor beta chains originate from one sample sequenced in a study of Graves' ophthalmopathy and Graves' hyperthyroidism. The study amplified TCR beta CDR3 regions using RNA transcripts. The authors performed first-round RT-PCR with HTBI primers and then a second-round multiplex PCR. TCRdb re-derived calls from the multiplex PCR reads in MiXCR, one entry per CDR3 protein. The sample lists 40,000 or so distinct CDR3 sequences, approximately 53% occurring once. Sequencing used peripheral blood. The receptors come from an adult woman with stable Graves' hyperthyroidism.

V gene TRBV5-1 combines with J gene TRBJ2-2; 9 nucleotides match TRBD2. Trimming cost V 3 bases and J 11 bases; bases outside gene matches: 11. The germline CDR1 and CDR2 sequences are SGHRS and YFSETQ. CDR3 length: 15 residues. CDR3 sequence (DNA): TGCGCCAGCAGCTCCTTAGCGGGAGTGAACTACGAGCTGTTTTTT. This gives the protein CASSSLAGVNYELFF.

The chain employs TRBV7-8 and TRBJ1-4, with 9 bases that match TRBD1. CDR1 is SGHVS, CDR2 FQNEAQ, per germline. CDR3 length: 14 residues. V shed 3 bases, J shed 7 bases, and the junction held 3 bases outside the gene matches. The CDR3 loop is CASSLDRGSEKLFF. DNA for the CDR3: TGTGCCAGCAGCTTGGACAGGGGTAGTGAAAAACTGTTTTTT.

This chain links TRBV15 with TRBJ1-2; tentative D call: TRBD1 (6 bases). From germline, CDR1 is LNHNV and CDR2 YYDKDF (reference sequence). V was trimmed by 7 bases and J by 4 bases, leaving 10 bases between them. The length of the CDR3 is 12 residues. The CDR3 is CATNRDIYGYTF. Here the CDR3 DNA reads TGTGCCACCAACCGGGACATCTATGGCTACACCTTC.

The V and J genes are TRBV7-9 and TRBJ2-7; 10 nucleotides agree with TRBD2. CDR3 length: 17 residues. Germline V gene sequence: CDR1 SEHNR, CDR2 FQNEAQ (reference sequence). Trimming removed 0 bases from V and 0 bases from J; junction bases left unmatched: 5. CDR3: CASSLASSGRDSYEQYF. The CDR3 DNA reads TGTGCCAGCAGCTTAGCGTCTAGCGGGAGAGACTCCTACGAGCAGTACTTC. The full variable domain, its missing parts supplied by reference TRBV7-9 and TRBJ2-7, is DTGVSQNPRHKITKRGQNVTFRCDPISEHNRLYWYRQTLGQGPEFLTYFQNEAQLEKSRLLSDRFSAERPKGSFSTLEIQRTEQGDSAMYLCASSLASSGRDSYEQYFGPGTRLTVT.